Shown below are 22 T cell receptor beta chains from a single sample sequenced in a study of glioma-infiltrating T cells after dendritic cell vaccination. The method was immunoSEQ multiplex PCR; TCRdb's version includes in-frame clones alone and lacks a portion of them. There are around 90,000 clones in the sample; 79% occur only once, and approximately 5.9% lies in the top ten. The starting material was blood, obtained before dendritic cell vaccination. The receptors were gathered from a human donor with glioblastoma.

This clone was seen only a few times. The chain has TRBV5-1 and TRBJ2-3; 9 nucleotides line up with TRBD2. The germline V gene encodes CDR1 SGHRS and CDR2 YFSETQ. V lost 2 bases, J lost 3 bases, and 4 bases stayed unmatched. The CDR3 length is 15 residues. The CDR3 region has the DNA TGCGCCAGCAGCTTATATCTAGCGGGGACAGATACGCAGTATTTT. This sequence encodes CASSLYLAGTDTQYF.

The chain is built from TRBV6-5 and TRBJ2-7; D is undetermined. The CDR3 has 15 amino acids. The V end lost 1 base, the J end lost 6 bases, and 16 bases lay between the germline ends. From germline, CDR1 is MNHEY and CDR2 SVGAGI. CDR3 sequence (DNA): TGTGCCAGCAGTTACTTCTCACACCCTTCGGGCGAGCAGTACTTC. Translated, it gives CASSYFSHPSGEQYF.

The V and J genes are TRBV30 and TRBJ2-3; 8 nucleotides align to TRBD2. V lost 1 base and J lost 2; bases outside the gene matches: 5. Germline V gene lookup returns CDR1 GTSNPN and CDR2 SVGIG (reference sequence). This CDR3 has 15 amino acids. CDR3 region: CAWSGTGGFTDTQYF. DNA of the CDR3: TGTGCCTGGAGTGGGACGGGGGGGTTCACAGATACGCAGTATTTT.

This chain connects TRBV5-1 to TRBJ2-5, with 9 bases identical to TRBD2. CDR1 and CDR2 (germline): SGHRS, YFSETQ. V was clipped by 1 base and J by 3 bases; unmatched bases: 4. The CDR3 consists of 15 residues. CDR3 residues: CASSLSTSGKETQYF. Written as DNA, the CDR3 is TGCGCCAGCAGCTTGTCGACTAGCGGAAAAGAGACCCAGTACTTC.

The CDR3 DNA reads TGTGCCAGCAGTGGGGGCGGGAGCCTTCGGTATGAGCAGTTCTTC. This translates into CASSGGGSLRYEQFF. This rearrangement joins TRBV2 to TRBJ2-1, with TRBD2 matching 7 bases. The ends lost 4 bases at V and 8 bases at J; junction bases unmatched: 11. From germline, CDR1 is SNHLY and CDR2 FYNNEI. CDR3 length: 15 residues.

The V call is TRBV11-3, the J call TRBJ1-5; D call uncertain. In germline, CDR1 is SGHNT, CDR2 YENEEA. The CDR3 covers 15 residues. V was clipped by 5 bases and J by 0 bases, with 11 bases between them. The CDR3 protein is CASSLHYNSNQPQHF. The CDR3 DNA reads as TGTGCCAGCAGCCTCCACTACAATAGCAATCAGCCCCAGCATTTT. Based on the CDR3 plus reference TRBV11-3 and TRBJ1-5, the full variable domain is EAGVVQSPRYKIIEKKQPVAFWCNPISGHNTLYWYLQNLGQGPELLIRYENEEAVDDSQLPKDRFSAERLKGVDSTLKIQPAELGDSAVYLCASSLHYNSNQPQHFGDGTRLSIL.

V usage is TRBV18 and J usage is TRBJ1-3; D is perhaps TRBD1 (6 bases). The germline V and J ends were trimmed by 2 bases and 5 bases, with 10 bases remaining between them. This CDR3 is built from 14 residues. The V gene's germline CDR1 is KGHSH and CDR2 LQKENI. CDR3 region: CASSPTTGRNTIYF. CDR3 DNA: TGTGCCAGCTCACCAACGACAGGAAGAAACACCATATATTTT.

The V gene is TRBV6-1, the J gene TRBJ2-7, with TRBD1 matching over 7 bases. The CDR3 has 14 amino acids. Trimming took 8 bases from V and 0 from J; bases not matched to a gene: 7. Germline V gene data show CDR1 as MNHNS and CDR2 as SASEGT. CDR3 nucleotides: TGTGCCAGCCTAGGACAGGCGAGCTCCTACGAGCAGTACTTC. Its translation is CASLGQASSYEQYF.

This rearrangement joins TRBV7-8 to TRBJ2-1; TRBD2 aligns across 7 bases. V trimming: 0 bases; J trimming: 0 bases; junction bases outside the gene matches: 11. This CDR3 is 19 amino acids long. In germline, CDR1 is SGHVS, CDR2 FQNEAQ. The CDR3 coding sequence is TGTGCCAGCAGCTTAGCTAAGCGGGACGTTTCGAACTCCTACAATGAGCAGTTCTTC. It yields the protein CASSLAKRDVSNSYNEQFF.

This clone showed up just once. The chain links TRBV28 to TRBJ2-5; 8 nucleotides line up with TRBD1. Germline V gives CDR1 MDHEN, CDR2 SYDVKM. Germline trimming cut 6 bases from V and 2 bases from J; bases unmatched to any gene: 5. The length of the CDR3 is 14 residues. CDR3 loop: CASRPQGGQETQYF. CDR3 coding DNA: TGTGCCAGCAGGCCACAGGGGGGACAAGAGACCCAGTACTTC.

The sample holds one count of this clone. The chain is built from TRBV7-9 and TRBJ2-7; 15 bases fit TRBD2. CDR3 length: 18 amino acids. CDR1 and CDR2 from the germline V gene are SEHNR and FQNEAQ (reference sequence). V dropped 5 bases and J dropped 2; count of bases not matched to a gene: 10. The CDR3 is CASSKGLAGGPRTYEQYF. The CDR3 region has the DNA TGTGCCAGCAGCAAAGGACTAGCGGGAGGGCCTCGGACCTACGAGCAGTACTTC.

The chain carries TRBV15 and TRBJ2-5; weak D call: TRBD2 (6 bases). The end of the DNA is better explained by TRBJ2-7, so the J call may be wrong. Germline V gene sequence: CDR1 LNHNV, CDR2 YYDKDF (reference sequence). The CDR3 length is 14 residues. The DNA of the CDR3 is TGTGCCACCAGCAGAGAACTAGCCGCCCACGAGCAGTACTTC. The encoded protein is CATSRELAAHEQYF.

This chain's CDR3 is CASTGTREWNEQFF. As DNA, the CDR3 is TGCGCCAGCACAGGAACTAGAGAGTGGAATGAGCAGTTCTTC. The chain carries TRBV10-2 and TRBJ2-1, with D possibly matching TRBD2 (5 bases). The CDR3 spans 14 residues. Trimming took 7 bases from V and 7 from J, leaving 17 bases between them. Germline assignment: CDR1 WSHSY and CDR2 SAAADI.

This clone was found once. The V and J genes are TRBV2 and TRBJ2-5; 8 nucleotides align to TRBD2. The CDR3 contains 16 residues. The trim removed 6 bases at V and 4 bases at J, leaving 13 bases unmatched. CDR1 SNHLY and CDR2 FYNNEI come from the germline V gene. DNA of the CDR3: TGTGCCAGCAGGCAGAGGCTCCGGGGGGGCGGAGAGACCCAGTACTTC. It encodes CASRQRLRGGGETQYF.

This clone appeared once. The chain has TRBV6-1 and TRBJ1-4, with D possibly matching TRBD1 (6 bases). The CDR3 loop spans 16 amino acids. Germline V CDR1 and CDR2: MNHNS, SASEGT. V dropped 2 bases and J dropped 5 bases, with 15 bases sitting between them. The chain's CDR3 is CASSEPDDRLNEKLFF. The DNA of the CDR3 is TGTGCCAGCAGTGAACCGGACGACAGGTTAAATGAAAAACTGTTTTTT.

The gene calls are TRBV5-4 and TRBJ2-3; 10 nucleotides agree with TRBD2. Trimming took 0 bases from V and 4 from J; bases not matched to a gene: 5. CDR1 and CDR2 from the germline V gene are SGHNT and YYREEE (reference sequence). The CDR3 runs to 16 residues. The CDR3, as DNA: TGTGCCAGCAGCTTGGCACCCGGGACTAGCGCAGATACGCAGTATTTT. Translated, it gives CASSLAPGTSADTQYF.

This chain joins TRBV2 and TRBJ2-7, with 7 bases fitting TRBD2. Losses at the gene ends were 4 bases for V and 3 bases for J; bases not matched to a gene: 6. The V gene's germline CDR1 is SNHLY and CDR2 FYNNEI. CDR3 length: 14 residues. CDR3 nucleotides: TGTGCCAGCAGTGGGGAGGGAGGGCTCTACGAGCAGTACTTC. It encodes CASSGEGGLYEQYF.

The rearrangement links TRBV19 to TRBJ1-1, with D possibly being TRBD1 (5 bases). The germline V and J ends were trimmed by 1 base and 4 bases, with 19 bases remaining between them. The germline V gene encodes CDR1 LNHDA and CDR2 SQIVND (reference sequence). The CDR3 covers 17 residues. DNA of the CDR3: TGTGCCAGTAGTATAGGGGCAGGGAGGCATAGCAGCACTGAAGCTTTCTTT. Protein: CASSIGAGRHSSTEAFF.

The rearrangement joins TRBV27 to TRBJ2-2, with 8 nucleotides matching TRBD2. Germline V gives CDR1 MNHEY, CDR2 SMNVEV (reference sequence). V dropped 5 bases and J dropped 6; count of bases not matched to a gene: 8. The CDR3 loop spans 15 amino acids. CDR3 bases: TGTGCCAGCAGTACCCCGGGACTAGTGGCCGGGGAGCTGTTTTTT. This encodes CASSTPGLVAGELFF.

The gene calls are TRBV27 and TRBJ2-1; D might be TRBD2 (5 bases). CDR3 length equals 13 residues. Trimming removed 5 bases at V and 4 bases at J, with 9 bases between. Germline V gives CDR1 MNHEY, CDR2 SMNVEV (reference sequence). CDR3 DNA: TGTGCCAGCAGTCGCGGGCTATACAATGAGCAGTTCTTC. Protein sequence: CASSRGLYNEQFF.

Points on this clone: Different DNA sequences within this sample yield the same CDR3. This chain links TRBV9 with TRBJ2-7; D may be TRBD2 (6 bases). The ends were cut back, 5 bases at V and 3 bases at J, with 15 bases in the middle. This CDR3 is built from 14 residues. Germline V gene lookup returns CDR1 SGDLS and CDR2 YYNGEE. CDR3 nucleotides: TGTGCCAGCAGTCCCCCCGGGAGCCACTACGAGCAGTACTTC. Translation gives CASSPPGSHYEQYF.

This clone was observed a few times. The chain combines TRBV6-4 with TRBJ2-3; perhaps TRBD1 as D (6 bases). This CDR3 is built from 13 residues. Germline V gene lookup returns CDR1 MRHNA and CDR2 SNTAGT. Trimming took 6 bases from V and 6 from J, leaving 13 bases between them. The CDR3 DNA reads as TGTGCCAGCAGCACAGGGTTTGGCGATACGCAGTATTTT. It translates to CASSTGFGDTQYF.